The clone carrying this TCR beta chain was seen repeatedly, ten times or more. Then a second PCR, running about 7 to 11 cycles, was carried out with a sample-barcoded 5' primer and a J-beta primer mix. TCRdb fed the 5' RACE reads into MiXCR, producing one record per CDR3 protein. This sample has about 1,000,000 distinct CDR3 sequences; less than 50% occur once, and the top ten carry under 20%. The record originates from a study of blood T cells in healthy people across ages. Germline-derived CDR1 and CDR2 are SGHRS and YFSETQ. Between the trimmed V and J ends, which lost 0 bases and 3 bases, there was a span of 13 bases. The CDR3 is 15 amino acids.

This receptor was obtained from a woman between 55 and 75 years old in good health. The chain joins TRBV5-1 to TRBJ2-7, with TRBD2 as a possible D gene (5 bases). The sequenced sample consisted of blood. Here the CDR3 reads CASSLGRGLNYEQYF. The CDR3 bases are TGCGCCAGCAGCTTGGGGAGAGGGCTAAACTACGAGCAGTACTTC.